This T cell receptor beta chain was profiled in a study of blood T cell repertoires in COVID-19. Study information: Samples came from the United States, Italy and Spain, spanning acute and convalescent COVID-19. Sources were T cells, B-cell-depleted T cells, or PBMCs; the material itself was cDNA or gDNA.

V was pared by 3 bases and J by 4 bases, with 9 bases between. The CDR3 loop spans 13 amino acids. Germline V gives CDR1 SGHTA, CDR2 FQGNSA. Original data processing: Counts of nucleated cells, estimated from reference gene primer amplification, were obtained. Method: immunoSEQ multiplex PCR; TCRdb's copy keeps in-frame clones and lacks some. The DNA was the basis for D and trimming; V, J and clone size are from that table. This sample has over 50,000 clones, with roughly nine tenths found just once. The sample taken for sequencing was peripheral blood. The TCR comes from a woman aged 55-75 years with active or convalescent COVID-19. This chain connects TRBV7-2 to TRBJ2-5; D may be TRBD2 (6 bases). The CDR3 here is CASSLGGRETQYF. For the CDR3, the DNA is TGTGCCAGCAGCTTGGGGGGAAGAGAGACCCAGTACTTC.